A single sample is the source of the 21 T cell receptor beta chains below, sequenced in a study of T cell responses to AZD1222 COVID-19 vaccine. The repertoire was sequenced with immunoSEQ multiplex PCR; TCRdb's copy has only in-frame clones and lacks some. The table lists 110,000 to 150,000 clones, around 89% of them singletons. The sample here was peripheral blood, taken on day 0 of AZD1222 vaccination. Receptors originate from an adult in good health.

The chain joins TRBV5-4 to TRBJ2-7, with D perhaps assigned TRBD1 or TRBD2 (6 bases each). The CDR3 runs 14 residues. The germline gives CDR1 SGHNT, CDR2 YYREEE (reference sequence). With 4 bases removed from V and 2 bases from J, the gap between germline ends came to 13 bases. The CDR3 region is CASSRGQGPYEQYF. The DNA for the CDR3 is TGTGCCAGCAGCCGGGGGCAGGGCCCCTACGAGCAGTACTTC. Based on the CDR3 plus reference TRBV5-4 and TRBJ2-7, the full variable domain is ETGVTQSPTHLIKTRGQQVTLRCSSQSGHNTVSWYQQALGQGPQFIFQYYREEENGRGNFPPRFSGLQFPNYSSELNVNALELDDSALYLCASSRGQGPYEQYFGPGTRLTVT.

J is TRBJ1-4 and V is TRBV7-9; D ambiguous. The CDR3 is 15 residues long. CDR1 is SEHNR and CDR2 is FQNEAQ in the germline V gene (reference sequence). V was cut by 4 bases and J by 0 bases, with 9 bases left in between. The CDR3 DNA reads TGTGCCAGCAGCTCCCTAAGATCAACTAATGAAAAACTGTTTTTT. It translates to CASSSLRSTNEKLFF.

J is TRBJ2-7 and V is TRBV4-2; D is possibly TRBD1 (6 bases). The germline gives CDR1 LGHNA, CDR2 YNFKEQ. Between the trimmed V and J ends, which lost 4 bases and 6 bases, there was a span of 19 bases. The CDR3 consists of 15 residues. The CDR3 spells CASSLKWTELGEQYF. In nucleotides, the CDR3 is TGTGCCAGCAGCCTCAAATGGACAGAACTGGGCGAGCAGTACTTC.

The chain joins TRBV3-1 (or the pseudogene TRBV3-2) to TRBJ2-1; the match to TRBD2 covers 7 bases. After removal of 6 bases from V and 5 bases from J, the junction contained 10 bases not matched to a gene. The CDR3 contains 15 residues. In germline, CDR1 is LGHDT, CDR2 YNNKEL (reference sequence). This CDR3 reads CASRDGLGLHNEQFF. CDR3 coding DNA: TGTGCCAGCAGGGATGGACTAGGCCTACACAATGAGCAGTTCTTC.

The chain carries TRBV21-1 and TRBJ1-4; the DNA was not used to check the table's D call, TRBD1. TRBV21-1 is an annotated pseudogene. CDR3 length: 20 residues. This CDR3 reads CASSKDLGDRSFPTNEKLFF. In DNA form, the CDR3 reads TGTGCCAGCAGCAAAGACCTCGGGGACAGATCATTCCCAACTAATGAAAAACTGTTTTTT.

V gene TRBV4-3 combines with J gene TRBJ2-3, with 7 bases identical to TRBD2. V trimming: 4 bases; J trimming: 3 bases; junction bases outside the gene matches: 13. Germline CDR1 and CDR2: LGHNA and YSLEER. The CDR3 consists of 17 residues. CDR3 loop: CASSRGTTIPLTDTQYF. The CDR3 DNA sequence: TGCGCCAGCAGCCGGGGGACTACGATCCCTTTGACAGATACGCAGTATTTT.

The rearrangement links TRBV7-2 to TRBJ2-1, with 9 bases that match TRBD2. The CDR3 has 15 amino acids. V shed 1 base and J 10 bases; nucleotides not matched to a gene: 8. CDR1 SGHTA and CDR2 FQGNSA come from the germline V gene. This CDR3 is CASSLEGTSPGEQFF. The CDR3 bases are TGTGCCAGCAGCTTAGAGGGGACTAGCCCCGGGGAGCAGTTCTTC. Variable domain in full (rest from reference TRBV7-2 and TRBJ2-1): GAGVSQSPSNKVTEKGKDVELRCDPISGHTALYWYRQSLGQGLEFLIYFQGNSAPDKSGLPSDRFSAERTGGSVSTLTIQRTQQEDSAVYLCASSLEGTSPGEQFFGPGTRLTVL.

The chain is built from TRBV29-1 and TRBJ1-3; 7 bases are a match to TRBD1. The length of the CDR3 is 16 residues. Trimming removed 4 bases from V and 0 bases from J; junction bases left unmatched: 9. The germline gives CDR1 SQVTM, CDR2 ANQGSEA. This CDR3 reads CSVVEQGSTSGNTIYF. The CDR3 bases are TGCAGCGTTGTGGAACAGGGGAGTACCTCTGGAAACACCATATATTTT.

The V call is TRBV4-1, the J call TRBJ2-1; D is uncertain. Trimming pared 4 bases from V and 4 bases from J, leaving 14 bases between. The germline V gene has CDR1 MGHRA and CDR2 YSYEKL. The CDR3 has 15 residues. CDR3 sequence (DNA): TGCGCCAGCAGCCGAGAGATTACAGAGTACAATGAGCAGTTCTTC. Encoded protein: CASSREITEYNEQFF.

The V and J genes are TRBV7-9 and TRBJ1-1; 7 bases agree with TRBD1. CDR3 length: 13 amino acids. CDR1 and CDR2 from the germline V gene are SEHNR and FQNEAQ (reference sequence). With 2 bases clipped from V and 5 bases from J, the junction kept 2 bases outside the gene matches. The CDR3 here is CASSLKQGTEAFF. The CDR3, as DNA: TGTGCCAGCAGCTTAAAACAGGGGACTGAAGCTTTCTTT.

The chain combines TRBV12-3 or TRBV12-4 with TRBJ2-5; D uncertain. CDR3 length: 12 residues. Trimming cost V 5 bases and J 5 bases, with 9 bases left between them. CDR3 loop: CASSLQMETQYF. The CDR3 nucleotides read TGTGCCAGCAGTCTACAAATGGAGACCCAGTACTTC.

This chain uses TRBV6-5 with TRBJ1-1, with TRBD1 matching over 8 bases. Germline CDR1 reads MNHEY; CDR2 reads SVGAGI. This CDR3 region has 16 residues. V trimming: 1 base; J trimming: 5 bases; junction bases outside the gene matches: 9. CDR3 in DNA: TGTGCCAGCAGTTACTTTCGGACAGGGAAAGGGACTGAAGCTTTCTTT. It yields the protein CASSYFRTGKGTEAFF.

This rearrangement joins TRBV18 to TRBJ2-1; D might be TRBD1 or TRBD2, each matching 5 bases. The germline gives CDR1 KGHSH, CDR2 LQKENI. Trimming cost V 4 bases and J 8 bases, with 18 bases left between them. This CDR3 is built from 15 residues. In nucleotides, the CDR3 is TGTGCCAGCTCACGATCCGGGACCCTCGTAGATGAGCAGTTCTTC. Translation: CASSRSGTLVDEQFF.

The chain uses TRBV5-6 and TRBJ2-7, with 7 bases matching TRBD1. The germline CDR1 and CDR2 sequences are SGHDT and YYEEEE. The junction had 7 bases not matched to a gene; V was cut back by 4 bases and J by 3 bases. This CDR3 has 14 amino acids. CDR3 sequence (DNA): TGTGCCAGCAGCCTGACCGGGACAGTCTACGAGCAGTACTTC. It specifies CASSLTGTVYEQYF. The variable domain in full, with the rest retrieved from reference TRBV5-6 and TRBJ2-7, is DAGVTQSPTHLIKTRGQQVTLRCSPKSGHDTVSWYQQALGQGPQFIFQYYEEEERQRGNFPDRFSGHQFPNYSSELNVNALLLGDSALYLCASSLTGTVYEQYFGPGTRLTVT.

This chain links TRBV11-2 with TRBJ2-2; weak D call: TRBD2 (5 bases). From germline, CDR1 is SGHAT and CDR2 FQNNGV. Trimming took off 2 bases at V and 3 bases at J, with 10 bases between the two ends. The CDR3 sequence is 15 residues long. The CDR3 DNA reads TGTGCCAGCAGCTTATCAGGAGCGGACACCGGGGAGCTGTTTTTT. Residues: CASSLSGADTGELFF.

In DNA, the CDR3 is TGCGCCAGCAGCCAAGACCTAGGGACTAGCGGATCCTACGAGCAGTACTTC. It encodes CASSQDLGTSGSYEQYF. The genes are TRBV4-3 and TRBJ2-7, with 11 bases lining up with TRBD2. In germline, CDR1 is LGHNA, CDR2 YSLEER. V was clipped by 0 bases and J by 1 base; unmatched bases: 5. The CDR3 consists of 17 residues.

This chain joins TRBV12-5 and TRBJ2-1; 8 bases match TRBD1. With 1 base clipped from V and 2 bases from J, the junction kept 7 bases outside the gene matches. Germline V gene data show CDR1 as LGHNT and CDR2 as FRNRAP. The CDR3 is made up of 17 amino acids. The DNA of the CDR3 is TGTGCTAGTGGTTTGGACCCCACAGGGGGGCCCTACAATGAGCAGTTCTTC. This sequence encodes CASGLDPTGGPYNEQFF.

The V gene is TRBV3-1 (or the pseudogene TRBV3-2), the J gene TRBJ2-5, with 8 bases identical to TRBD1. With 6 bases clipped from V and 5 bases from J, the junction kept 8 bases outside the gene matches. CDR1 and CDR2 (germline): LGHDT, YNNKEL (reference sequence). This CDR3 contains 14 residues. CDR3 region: CASSLDRVRETQYF. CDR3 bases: TGTGCCAGCAGTCTGGACAGGGTGCGGGAGACCCAGTACTTC.

The DNA of the CDR3 is TGTGCCAGCAGCCAAGGGCAGTCGAGCAATCAGCCCCAGCATTTT. Translating it yields CASSQGQSSNQPQHF. V is TRBV3-1 (or the pseudogene TRBV3-2) and J is TRBJ1-5; D remains ambiguous. The CDR3 has 15 amino acids. In germline, CDR1 is LGHDT, CDR2 YNNKEL (reference sequence). Deletions cut 1 base from V and 1 base from J, with 8 bases between.

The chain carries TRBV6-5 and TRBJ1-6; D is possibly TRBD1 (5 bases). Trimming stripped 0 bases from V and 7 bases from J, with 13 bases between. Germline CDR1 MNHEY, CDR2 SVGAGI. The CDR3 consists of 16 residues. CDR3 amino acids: CASSYSAGPINSPLHF. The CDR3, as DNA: TGTGCCAGCAGTTACTCGGCAGGGCCGATCAATTCACCCCTCCACTTT.

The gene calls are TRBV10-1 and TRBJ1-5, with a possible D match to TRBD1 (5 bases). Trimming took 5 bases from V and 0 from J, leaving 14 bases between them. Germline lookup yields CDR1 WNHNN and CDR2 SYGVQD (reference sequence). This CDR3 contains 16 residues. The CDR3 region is CASSTMGQNSNQPQHF. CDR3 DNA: TGCGCCAGCAGTACCATGGGGCAGAATAGCAATCAGCCCCAGCATTTT.